These T cell receptor beta chains were read from a single sample in a study of blood T cell repertoires in COVID-19. The repertoire was sequenced with immunoSEQ multiplex PCR; TCRdb's copy has only in-frame clones and lacks some. Here the sample spans about 230,000 clones, more than 75% being singletons. The sequenced sample consisted of peripheral blood. The receptors shown here come from a man aged 45-65 years with COVID-19, enrolled during active disease. The CDR3 runs from the conserved cysteine through the conserved F or W. The D gene is left open where the match is weak. The size entry is marked missing in some rows and otherwise reads once, few, many or a size class.

V: TRBV19
size: -
J: TRBJ1-4
D: -
CDR3: CASKDFWQGYEKLFF
DNA: TGTGCCAGTAAGGATTTTTGGCAGGGTTATGAAAAACTGTTTTTT

V: TRBV3-1/TRBV3-2
size: -
J: TRBJ2-6
D: -
CDR3: CASSQVSGANVLTF
DNA: TGTGCCAGCAGCCAAGTCTCCGGGGCCAACGTCCTGACTTTC

V: TRBV19
size: -
J: TRBJ1-4
D: -
CDR3: CASSTEVGKLFF
DNA: TGTGCCAGTAGTACCGAGGTGGGAAAACTGTTTTTT

V: TRBV5-1
size: -
J: TRBJ2-2
D: -
CDR3: CASSLGRDRITGELFF
DNA: TGCGCCAGCAGCTTGGGCCGCGACAGGATCACCGGGGAGCTGTTTTTT

V: TRBV10-1
size: -
J: TRBJ2-1
D: TRBD1
CDR3: CASSPGQGAYNEQFF
DNA: TGCGCCAGCAGTCCGGGACAGGGAGCCTACAATGAGCAGTTCTTC

V: TRBV15
size: -
J: TRBJ2-7
D: -
CDR3: CATSLGGSYEQYF
DNA: TGTGCCACCAGTTTAGGGGGTTCCTACGAGCAGTACTTC

V: TRBV6-2/TRBV6-3
size: -
J: TRBJ2-7
D: TRBD1
CDR3: CASSYLSGTGTYEQYF
DNA: TGTGCCAGCAGTTACCTTTCCGGGACAGGGACCTACGAGCAGTACTTC

V: TRBV19
size: -
J: TRBJ1-5
D: -
CDR3: CASNVGGNQPQHF
DNA: TGTGCCAGTAACGTGGGGGGAAATCAGCCCCAGCATTTT

V: TRBV5-1
size: once
J: TRBJ2-5
D: -
CDR3: CASSLFRSQETQYF
DNA: TGCGCCAGCAGCTTGTTCAGAAGCCAAGAGACCCAGTACTTC

V: TRBV19
size: once
J: TRBJ1-2
D: TRBD1
CDR3: CASSRTGTGRGYTF
DNA: TGTGCCAGTAGCCGTACCGGGACAGGGAGGGGCTACACCTTC

V: TRBV6-6
size: -
J: TRBJ2-4
D: -
CDR3: CASSNSLAKNIQYF
DNA: TGTGCCAGCAGTAACAGCCTAGCCAAAAACATTCAGTACTTC

V: TRBV4-2
size: -
J: TRBJ2-5
D: -
CDR3: CASSQESGSRQETQYF
DNA: TGTGCCAGCAGCCAAGAGTCGGGTAGCAGACAAGAGACCCAGTACTTC

V: TRBV1
size: -
J: TRBJ2-3
D: -
CDR3: CTSSQEAERRTDTQYF
DNA: TGCACCAGCAGCCAAGAGGCGGAGCGACGCACAGATACGCAGTATTTT

V: TRBV6-2/TRBV6-3
size: -
J: TRBJ1-5
D: TRBD1
CDR3: CASSRLTGGSNQPQHF
DNA: TGTGCCAGCAGTCGCCTGACAGGGGGCTCCAATCAGCCCCAGCATTTT

V: TRBV10-2
size: -
J: TRBJ2-2
D: -
CDR3: CASSGRWGPEGDGELFF
DNA: TGCGCCAGCAGTGGGAGGTGGGGGCCCGAGGGTGACGGGGAGCTGTTTTTT

V: TRBV19
size: -
J: TRBJ2-2
D: TRBD1
CDR3: CASSGTGAGGELFF
DNA: TGTGCCAGTAGTGGGACAGGGGCGGGCGGGGAGCTGTTTTTT

V: TRBV6-5
size: -
J: TRBJ1-5
D: -
CDR3: CASSFGAVQPQHF
DNA: TGTGCCAGCAGTTTTGGGGCGGTGCAGCCCCAGCATTTT

V: TRBV18
size: -
J: TRBJ2-5
D: -
CDR3: CASSPERRDGRNQETQYF
DNA: TGTGCCAGCTCACCGGAACGGAGGGACGGACGAAACCAAGAGACCCAGTACTTC

V: TRBV3-1/TRBV3-2
size: -
J: TRBJ1-6
D: -
CDR3: CASSQMGGRNSPLHF
DNA: TGTGCCAGCAGCCAGATGGGGGGGCGGAATTCACCCCTCCACTTT

V: TRBV5-6
size: -
J: TRBJ1-5
D: -
CDR3: CASSLGSGVLQPQHF
DNA: TGTGCCAGCAGCTTGGGGTCAGGGGTTCTTCAGCCCCAGCATTTT

V: TRBV7-8
size: many
J: TRBJ2-3
D: TRBD2
CDR3: CASSLKQTSGALSTDTQYF
DNA: TGTGCCAGCAGCTTAAAGCAGACTAGCGGGGCCCTTAGCACAGATACGCAGTATTTT

V: TRBV6-6
size: once
J: TRBJ2-7
D: TRBD1
CDR3: CASSYEGQFYEQYF
DNA: TGTGCCAGCAGTTACGAGGGACAGTTCTACGAGCAGTACTTC

V: TRBV29-1
size: few
J: TRBJ2-3
D: -
CDR3: CSVIYASEGTDTQYF
DNA: TGCAGCGTTATTTATGCTAGCGAAGGCACAGATACGCAGTATTTT

V: TRBV20-1
size: -
J: TRBJ2-5
D: TRBD2
CDR3: CSASPAGGPETQYF
DNA: TGCAGTGCTAGTCCAGCGGGGGGGCCAGAGACCCAGTACTTC

V: TRBV19
size: -
J: TRBJ1-1
D: -
CDR3: CASSVQAANTEAFF
DNA: TGTGCCAGTAGTGTACAGGCAGCGAACACTGAAGCTTTCTTT

V: TRBV2
size: -
J: TRBJ2-2
D: -
CDR3: CASRGTENTGELFF
DNA: TGTGCCAGCAGGGGCACAGAGAACACCGGGGAGCTGTTTTTT

V: TRBV9
size: -
J: TRBJ1-6
D: TRBD1
CDR3: CASSVDRQGADNSPLHF
DNA: TGTGCCAGCAGCGTAGACCGACAGGGCGCGGATAATTCACCCCTCCACTTT

V: TRBV3-1/TRBV3-2
size: once
J: TRBJ2-7
D: TRBD2
CDR3: CASSPTSGSSYEQYF
DNA: TGTGCCAGCAGCCCGACTAGCGGAAGCTCCTACGAGCAGTACTTC

V: TRBV5-1
size: -
J: TRBJ2-1
D: TRBD2
CDR3: CASRRGAGASYNEQFF
DNA: TGCGCCAGCAGGCGGGGGGCGGGGGCGTCCTACAATGAGCAGTTCTTC

V: TRBV2
size: -
J: TRBJ2-1
D: -
CDR3: CASRQELFNEQFF
DNA: TGTGCCAGCAGACAGGAACTATTCAATGAGCAGTTCTTC

V: TRBV4-2
size: -
J: TRBJ2-1
D: TRBD2
CDR3: CASSQDVETSGRFF
DNA: TGTGCCAGCAGCCAAGATGTGGAGACTAGCGGGAGGTTCTTC

V: TRBV7-9
size: once
J: TRBJ1-2
D: -
CDR3: CASSSPDSLYGYTF
DNA: TGTGCCAGCAGCTCCCCGGACAGCCTCTATGGCTACACCTTC

V: TRBV6-5
size: -
J: TRBJ2-2
D: -
CDR3: CASTYSTGELFF
DNA: TGTGCCAGCACCTATTCCACCGGGGAGCTGTTTTTT

V: TRBV2
size: -
J: TRBJ2-1
D: -
CDR3: CASRATTSLSNEQFF
DNA: TGTGCCAGCAGGGCCACGACTAGTCTCTCCAATGAGCAGTTCTTC

V: TRBV5-8
size: -
J: TRBJ1-2
D: TRBD1
CDR3: CASSRQQGWYGYTF
DNA: TGTGCCAGCAGCCGCCAACAGGGGTGGTATGGCTACACCTTC

V: TRBV30
size: -
J: TRBJ1-3
D: TRBD1
CDR3: CAWSVTRGRGYTIYF
DNA: TGTGCCTGGAGTGTAACCAGGGGGCGCGGATACACCATATATTTT

V: TRBV27
size: -
J: TRBJ2-5
D: -
CDR3: CASSSGEETQYF
DNA: TGTGCCAGCAGTTCAGGGGAAGAGACCCAGTACTTC

V: TRBV12-3/TRBV12-4
size: few
J: TRBJ1-1
D: TRBD1
CDR3: CASSLLGQVEAFF
DNA: TGTGCCAGCAGTTTACTGGGACAGGTTGAAGCTTTCTTT

V: TRBV11-2
size: -
J: TRBJ2-7
D: TRBD2
CDR3: CASSFVLAGYEQYF
DNA: TGTGCCAGCAGCTTCGTACTAGCGGGATACGAGCAGTACTTC

V: TRBV19
size: -
J: TRBJ1-6
D: TRBD1
CDR3: CASSGDRDNSPLHF
DNA: TGTGCCAGTAGTGGAGACAGGGATAATTCACCCCTCCACTTT

V: TRBV5-4
size: -
J: TRBJ2-1
D: TRBD1
CDR3: CASREGQGALYNEQFF
DNA: TGTGCCAGCAGAGAGGGACAGGGGGCCCTTTACAATGAGCAGTTCTTC

V: TRBV6-5
size: -
J: TRBJ2-1
D: TRBD2
CDR3: CASTPAGGPGNEQFF
DNA: TGTGCCAGCACCCCAGCGGGGGGGCCGGGCAATGAGCAGTTCTTC

V: TRBV6-1
size: -
J: TRBJ1-4
D: TRBD1
CDR3: CAGSELGPGTGLWGTNEKLFF
DNA: TGTGCCGGCAGTGAATTGGGCCCGGGGACAGGGCTTTGGGGAACTAATGAAAAACTGTTTTTT

V: TRBV3-1/TRBV3-2
size: -
J: TRBJ1-1
D: -
CDR3: CASSQMSMNTEAFF
DNA: TGTGCCAGCAGCCAAATGTCCATGAACACTGAAGCTTTCTTT

V: TRBV5-4
size: -
J: TRBJ1-1
D: -
CDR3: CASSLGGANTEAFF
DNA: TGTGCCAGCAGTCTTGGGGGGGCCAACACTGAAGCTTTCTTT

V: TRBV6-9
size: -
J: TRBJ2-3
D: TRBD2
CDR3: CARGRECADTQYF
DNA: TGTGCCAGGGGGCGGGAGTGCGCAGATACGCAGTATTTT

V: TRBV14
size: once
J: TRBJ2-7
D: TRBD1
CDR3: CASSGGQGLREQYF
DNA: TGTGCCAGCAGTGGCGGACAGGGGCTTAGGGAGCAGTACTTC

V: TRBV2
size: -
J: TRBJ2-7
D: TRBD1
CDR3: CASVKGQGGNEQYF
DNA: TGTGCCAGCGTTAAAGGACAGGGGGGCAACGAGCAGTACTTC

V: TRBV2
size: once
J: TRBJ1-5
D: -
CDR3: CASSGPGLWGNQPQHF
DNA: TGTGCCAGCAGTGGTCCGGGACTTTGGGGCAATCAGCCCCAGCATTTT